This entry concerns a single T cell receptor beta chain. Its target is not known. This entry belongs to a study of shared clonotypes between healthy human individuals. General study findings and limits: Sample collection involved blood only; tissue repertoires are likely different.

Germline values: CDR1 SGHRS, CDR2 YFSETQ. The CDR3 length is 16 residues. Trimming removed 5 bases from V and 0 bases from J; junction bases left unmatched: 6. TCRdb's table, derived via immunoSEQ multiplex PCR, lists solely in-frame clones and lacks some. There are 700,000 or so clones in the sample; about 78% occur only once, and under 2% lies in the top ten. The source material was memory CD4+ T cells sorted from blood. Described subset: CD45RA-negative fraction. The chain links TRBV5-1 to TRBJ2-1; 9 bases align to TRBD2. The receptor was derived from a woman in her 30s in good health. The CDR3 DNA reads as TGCGCCAGCAGAAATTTTAGCGGGAGCTCCTACAATGAGCAGTTCTTC. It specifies CASRNFSGSSYNEQFF.